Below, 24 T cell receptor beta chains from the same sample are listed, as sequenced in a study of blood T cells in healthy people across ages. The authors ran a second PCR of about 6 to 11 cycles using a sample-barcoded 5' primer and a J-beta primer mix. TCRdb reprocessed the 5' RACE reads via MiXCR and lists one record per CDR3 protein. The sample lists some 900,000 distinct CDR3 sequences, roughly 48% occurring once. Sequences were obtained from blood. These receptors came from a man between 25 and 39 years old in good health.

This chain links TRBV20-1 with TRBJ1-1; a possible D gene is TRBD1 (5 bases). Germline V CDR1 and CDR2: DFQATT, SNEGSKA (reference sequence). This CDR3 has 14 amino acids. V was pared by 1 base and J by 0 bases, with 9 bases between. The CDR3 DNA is TGCAGTGCTAGAGCGCCAGGGTTGAACACTGAAGCTTTCTTT. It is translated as CSARAPGLNTEAFF.

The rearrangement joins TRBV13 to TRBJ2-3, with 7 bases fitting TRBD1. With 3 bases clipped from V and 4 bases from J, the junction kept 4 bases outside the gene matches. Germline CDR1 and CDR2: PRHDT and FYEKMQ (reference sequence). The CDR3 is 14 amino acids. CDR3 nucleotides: TGTGCCAGCAGCTTTGCCCAGGGGGCAGATACGCAGTATTTT. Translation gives CASSFAQGADTQYF.

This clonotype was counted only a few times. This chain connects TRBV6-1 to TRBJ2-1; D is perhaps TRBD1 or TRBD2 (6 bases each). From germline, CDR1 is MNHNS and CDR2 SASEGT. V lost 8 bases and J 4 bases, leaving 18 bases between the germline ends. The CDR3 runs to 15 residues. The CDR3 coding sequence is TGTGCCAGCGTTCCCCCGGGGGCCCGGTACAATGAGCAGTTCTTC. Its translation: CASVPPGARYNEQFF.

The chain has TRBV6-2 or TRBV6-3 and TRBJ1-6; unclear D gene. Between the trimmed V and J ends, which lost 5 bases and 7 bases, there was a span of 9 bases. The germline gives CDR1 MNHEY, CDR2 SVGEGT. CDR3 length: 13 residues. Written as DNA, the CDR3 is TGTGCCAGCAGTACACTACAGAATTCACCCCTCCACTTT. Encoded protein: CASSTLQNSPLHF.

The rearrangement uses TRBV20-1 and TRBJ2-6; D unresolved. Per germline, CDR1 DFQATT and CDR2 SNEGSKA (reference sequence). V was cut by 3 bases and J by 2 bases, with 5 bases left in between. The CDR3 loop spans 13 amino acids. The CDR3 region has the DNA TGCAGTGCTAGTTCTCCTGGGGCCAACGTCCTGACTTTC. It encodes CSASSPGANVLTF.

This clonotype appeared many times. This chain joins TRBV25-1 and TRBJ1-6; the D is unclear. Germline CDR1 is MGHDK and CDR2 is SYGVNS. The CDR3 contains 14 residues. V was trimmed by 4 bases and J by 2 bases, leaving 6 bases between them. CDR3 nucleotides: TGTGCCAGCAGTGCCGGAACCTATAATTCACCCCTCCACTTT. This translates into CASSAGTYNSPLHF.

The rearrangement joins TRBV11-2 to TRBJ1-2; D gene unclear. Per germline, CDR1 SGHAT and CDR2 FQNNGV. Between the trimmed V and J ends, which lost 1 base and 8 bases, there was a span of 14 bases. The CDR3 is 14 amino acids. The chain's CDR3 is CASSLASREGGYTF. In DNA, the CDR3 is TGTGCCAGCAGCTTAGCCTCGCGGGAAGGCGGCTACACCTTC. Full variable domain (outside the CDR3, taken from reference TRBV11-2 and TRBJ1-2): EAGVAQSPRYKIIEKRQSVAFWCNPISGHATLYWYQQILGQGPKLLIQFQNNGVVDDSQLPKDRFSAERLKGVDSTLKIQPAKLEDSAVYLCASSLASREGGYTFGSGTRLTVV.

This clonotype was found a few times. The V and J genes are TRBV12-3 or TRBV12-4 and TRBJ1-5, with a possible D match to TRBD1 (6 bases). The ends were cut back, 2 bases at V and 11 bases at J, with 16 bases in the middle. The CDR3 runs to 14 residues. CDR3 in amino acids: CASSLSAGVGAQHF. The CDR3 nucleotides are TGTGCCAGCAGTTTATCAGCAGGGGTAGGGGCCCAGCATTTT.

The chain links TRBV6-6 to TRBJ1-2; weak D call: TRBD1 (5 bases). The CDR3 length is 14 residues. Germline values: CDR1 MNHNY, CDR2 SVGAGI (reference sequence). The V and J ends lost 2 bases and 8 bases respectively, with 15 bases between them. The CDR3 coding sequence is TGTGCCAGCAGTTACGTAGAGGGAAGGGACGGCTACACCTTC. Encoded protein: CASSYVEGRDGYTF.

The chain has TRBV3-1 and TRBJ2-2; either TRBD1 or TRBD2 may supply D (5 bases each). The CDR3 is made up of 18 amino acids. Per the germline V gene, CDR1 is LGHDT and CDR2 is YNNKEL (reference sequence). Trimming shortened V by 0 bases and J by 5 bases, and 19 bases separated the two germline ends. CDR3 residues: CASSQDDRGRGRTGELFF. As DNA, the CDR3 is TGTGCCAGCAGCCAAGATGATAGAGGTCGGGGACGAACCGGGGAGCTGTTTTTT.

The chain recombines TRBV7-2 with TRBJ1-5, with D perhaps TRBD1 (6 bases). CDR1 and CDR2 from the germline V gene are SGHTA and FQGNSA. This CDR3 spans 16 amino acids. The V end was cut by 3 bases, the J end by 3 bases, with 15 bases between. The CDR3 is CASSFLSQGSNQPQHF. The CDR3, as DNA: TGTGCCAGCAGCTTTCTATCACAGGGTTCCAATCAGCCCCAGCATTTT.

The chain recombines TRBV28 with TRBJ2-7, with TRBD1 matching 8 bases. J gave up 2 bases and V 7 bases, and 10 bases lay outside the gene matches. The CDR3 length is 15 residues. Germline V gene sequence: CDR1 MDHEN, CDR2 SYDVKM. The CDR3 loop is CASTGSGTGPYEQYF. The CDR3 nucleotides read TGTGCCAGCACCGGGTCGGGGACAGGTCCCTACGAGCAGTACTTC.

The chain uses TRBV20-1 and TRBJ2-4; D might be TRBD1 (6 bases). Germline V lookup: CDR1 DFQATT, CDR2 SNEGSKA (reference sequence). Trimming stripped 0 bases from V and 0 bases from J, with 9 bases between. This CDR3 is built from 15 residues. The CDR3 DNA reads TGCAGTGCTAGAGACCAGGGGCTAGCCAAAAACATTCAGTACTTC. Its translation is CSARDQGLAKNIQYF.

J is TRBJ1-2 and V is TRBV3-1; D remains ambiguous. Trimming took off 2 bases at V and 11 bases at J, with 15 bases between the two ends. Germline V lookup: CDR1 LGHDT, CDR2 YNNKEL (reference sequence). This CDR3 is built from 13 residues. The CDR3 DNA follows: TGTGCCAGCAGCCAAACCCCGTCGCGTGCGTACACCTTC. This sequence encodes CASSQTPSRAYTF.

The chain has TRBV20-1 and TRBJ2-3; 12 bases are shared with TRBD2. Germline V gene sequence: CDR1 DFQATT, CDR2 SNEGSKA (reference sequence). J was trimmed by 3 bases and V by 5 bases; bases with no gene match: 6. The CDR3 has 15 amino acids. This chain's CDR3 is CSAGRTSGATDTQYF. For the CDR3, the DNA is TGCAGTGCTGGCCGGACTAGCGGGGCTACAGATACGCAGTATTTT.

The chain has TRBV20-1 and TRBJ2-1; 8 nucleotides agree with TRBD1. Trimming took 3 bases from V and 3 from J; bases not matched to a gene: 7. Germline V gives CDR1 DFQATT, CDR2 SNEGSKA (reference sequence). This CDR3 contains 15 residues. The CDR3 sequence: CSARADRGYYNEQFF. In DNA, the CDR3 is TGCAGTGCTAGGGCCGACAGGGGATACTACAATGAGCAGTTCTTC.

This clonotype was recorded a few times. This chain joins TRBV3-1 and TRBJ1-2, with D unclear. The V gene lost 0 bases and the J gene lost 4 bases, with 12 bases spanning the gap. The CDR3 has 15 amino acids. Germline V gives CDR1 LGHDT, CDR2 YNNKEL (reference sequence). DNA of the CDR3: TGTGCCAGCAGCCAAGATGAGGGCGTACCCTATGGCTACACCTTC. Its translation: CASSQDEGVPYGYTF.

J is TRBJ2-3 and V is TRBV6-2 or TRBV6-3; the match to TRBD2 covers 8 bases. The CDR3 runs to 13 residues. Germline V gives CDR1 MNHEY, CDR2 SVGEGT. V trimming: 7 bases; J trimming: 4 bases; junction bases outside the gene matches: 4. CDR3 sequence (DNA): TGTGCCAGCACCGGGACTAGACCAGATACGCAGTATTTT. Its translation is CASTGTRPDTQYF.

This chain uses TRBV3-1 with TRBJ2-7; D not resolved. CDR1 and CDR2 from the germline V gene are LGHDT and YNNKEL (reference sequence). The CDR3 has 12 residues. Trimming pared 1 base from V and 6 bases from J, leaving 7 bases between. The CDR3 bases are TGTGCCAGCAGCCAAGCGAAGATCGAGCAGTACTTC. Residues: CASSQAKIEQYF.

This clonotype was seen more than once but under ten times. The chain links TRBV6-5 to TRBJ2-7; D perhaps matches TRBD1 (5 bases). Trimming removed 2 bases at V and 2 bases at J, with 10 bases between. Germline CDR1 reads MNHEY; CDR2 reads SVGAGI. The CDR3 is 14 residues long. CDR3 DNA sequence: TGTGCCAGCAGTTACCAAAGGGGCCCCTACGAGCAGTACTTC. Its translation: CASSYQRGPYEQYF.

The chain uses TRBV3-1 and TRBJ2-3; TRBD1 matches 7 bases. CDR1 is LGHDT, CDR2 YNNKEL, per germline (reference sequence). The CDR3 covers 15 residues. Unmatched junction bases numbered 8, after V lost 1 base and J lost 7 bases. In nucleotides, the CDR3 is TGTGCCAGCAGCCAAGGGACAGGACAGAAGAATACGCAGTATTTT. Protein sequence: CASSQGTGQKNTQYF.

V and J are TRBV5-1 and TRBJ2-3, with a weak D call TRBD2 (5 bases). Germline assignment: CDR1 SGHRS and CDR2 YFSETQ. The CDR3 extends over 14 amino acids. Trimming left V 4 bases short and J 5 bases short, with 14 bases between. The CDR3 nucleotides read TGCGCCAGCAGCCTCGGGGAACAAGTAGATACGCAGTATTTT. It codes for CASSLGEQVDTQYF.

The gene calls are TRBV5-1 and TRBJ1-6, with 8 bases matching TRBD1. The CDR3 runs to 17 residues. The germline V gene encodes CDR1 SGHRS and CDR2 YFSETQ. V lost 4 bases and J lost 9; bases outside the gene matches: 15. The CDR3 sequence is CASSASTGQALGSPLHF. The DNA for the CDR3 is TGCGCCAGCAGCGCCAGCACGGGACAGGCCCTTGGTTCACCCCTCCACTTT.

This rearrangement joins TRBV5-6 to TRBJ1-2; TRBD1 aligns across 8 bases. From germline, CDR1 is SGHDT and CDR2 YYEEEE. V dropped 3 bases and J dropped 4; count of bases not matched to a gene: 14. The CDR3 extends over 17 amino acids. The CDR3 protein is CASSWRTGPIRTYGYTF. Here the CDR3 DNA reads TGTGCCAGCAGCTGGAGGACAGGGCCCATCCGTACCTATGGCTACACCTTC.